This passage covers 28 T cell receptor beta chains from one sample sequenced in a study of T cells in Graves' hyperthyroidism and ophthalmopathy. Using RNA transcripts as the source, TCR beta CDR3 regions were amplified. Initially, a first-round RT-PCR of the TCR CDR3 employed the HTBI primer set. TCRdb reprocessed the multiplex PCR reads via MiXCR and lists one record per CDR3 protein. The sample has around 350,000 distinct CDR3 sequences, around 13% seen once. The sample consisted of blood. Every receptor here comes from a woman between 25 and 40 years old with Graves' ophthalmopathy.

At least ten counts were recorded for this clonotype. V gene TRBV13 combines with J gene TRBJ2-7; 10 positions match TRBD2. Germline trimming cut 5 bases from V and 5 bases from J; bases unmatched to any gene: 6. Germline assignment: CDR1 PRHDT and CDR2 FYEKMQ (reference sequence). The CDR3 loop spans 14 amino acids. CDR3 nucleotides: TGTGCCAGCAGCCCACGACTAGCGGGCAACGAGCAGTACTTC. This gives the protein CASSPRLAGNEQYF.

This clonotype has ten or more counts. CDR3 residues: CASSLDGGPYNEQFF. Written as DNA, the CDR3 is TGTGCCAGCAGCTTAGACGGGGGGCCCTACAATGAGCAGTTCTTC. The chain employs TRBV11-1 and TRBJ2-1, with D maybe TRBD2 (7 bases). The CDR3 runs 15 residues. Germline V gene sequence: CDR1 SGHAT, CDR2 FQDESV (reference sequence). The V end was cut by 1 base, the J end by 2 bases, with 9 bases between.

Of note for this clonotype: A much larger clone differs by one base, so this may be a read error. V usage is TRBV7-3 and J usage is TRBJ2-7, with 9 nucleotides matching TRBD1. This CDR3 is 15 amino acids long. The junction had 12 bases not matched to a gene; V was cut back by 5 bases and J by 7 bases. The germline gives CDR1 SGHTA, CDR2 FQGTGA. CDR3 nucleotide sequence: TGTGCCAGCAGCCTTGGGGGGACAGGGACGGAGGAGCAGTACTTC. Its translation: CASSLGGTGTEEQYF.

This clonotype was counted a few times. The chain carries TRBV30 and TRBJ1-5, with a tentative D call TRBD1 (5 bases). Trimming took off 1 base at V and 0 bases at J, with 16 bases between the two ends. Germline CDR1 GTSNPN, CDR2 SVGIG (reference sequence). This CDR3 contains 17 residues. Written as DNA, the CDR3 is TGTGCCTGGAGTGGCTCGGGGGGTGTTTATAGCAATCAGCCCCAGCATTTT. This sequence encodes CAWSGSGGVYSNQPQHF.

This clonotype was recorded a few times. The J gene is TRBJ1-6, the V gene TRBV28; D is undetermined. This CDR3 comprises 15 residues. Germline V gene sequence: CDR1 MDHEN, CDR2 SYDVKM. The V end was cut by 0 bases, the J end by 5 bases, with 8 bases between. CDR3: CASSLWGWDNSPLHF. CDR3 DNA sequence: TGTGCCAGCAGTTTATGGGGTTGGGATAATTCACCCCTCCACTTT.

Details on this clonotype: A much larger clone is a single base away; this may be a read error. This sequence joins TRBV24-1 and TRBJ2-2; D gene uncertain. Germline V CDR1 and CDR2: KGHDR, SFDVKD. The CDR3 sequence is 14 residues long. V was pared by 6 bases and J by 4 bases, with 11 bases between. CDR3 amino acids: CATSSPGSTGELFF. CDR3 in DNA: TGTGCCACCAGTAGTCCCGGAAGCACCGGGGAGCTGTTTTTT.

This clonotype was counted many times. The chain joins TRBV11-3 to TRBJ2-7, with a tentative D call TRBD1 (6 bases). Germline V gene sequence: CDR1 SGHNT, CDR2 YENEEA. The CDR3 has 13 amino acids. Trimming cost V 5 bases and J 4 bases, with 12 bases left between them. The CDR3 protein is CASSPQQGYEQYF. The CDR3 coding sequence is TGTGCCAGCAGCCCCCAACAGGGATACGAGCAGTACTTC.

The V and J genes are TRBV7-3 and TRBJ2-1; TRBD1 agrees at 8 bases. The V gene's germline CDR1 is SGHTA and CDR2 FQGTGA. Unmatched junction bases numbered 6, after V lost 5 bases and J lost 3 bases. The CDR3 contains 15 residues. The CDR3 DNA sequence: TGTGCCAGCAGCATTGGACAGGGTCACTACAATGAGCAGTTCTTC. Protein sequence: CASSIGQGHYNEQFF.

This clonotype was seen repeatedly, ten times or more. The V gene is TRBV30, the J gene TRBJ1-6; possible D gene TRBD1, 5 bases. CDR1 and CDR2 from the germline V gene are GTSNPN and SVGIG (reference sequence). The V end lost 1 base, the J end lost 0 bases, and 13 bases lay between the germline ends. CDR3 length: 17 residues. The CDR3 reads CAWSAPPGGSYNSPLHF. DNA for the CDR3: TGTGCCTGGAGTGCGCCCCCCGGGGGCTCCTATAATTCACCCCTCCACTTT. Drawing the rest from reference TRBV30 and TRBJ1-6, the complete variable domain is SQTIHQWPATLVQPVGSPLSLECTVEGTSNPNLYWYRQAAGRGLQLLFYSVGIGQISSEVPQNLSASRPQDRQFILSSKKLLLSDSGFYLCAWSAPPGGSYNSPLHFGNGTRLTVT.

This clonotype occurred many times. A much bigger clone sits one base away, suggesting this may be a read error. The J gene is TRBJ1-6, the V gene TRBV20-1; 10 bases match TRBD1. The CDR3 totals 13 residues. Germline assignment: CDR1 DFQATT and CDR2 SNEGSKA (reference sequence). V shed 1 base and J 9 bases; nucleotides not matched to a gene: 0. The CDR3 is CSARGTGGSPLHF. For the CDR3, the DNA is TGCAGTGCTAGAGGGACAGGGGGTTCACCCCTCCACTTT.

This clonotype was detected ten times or more. CDR3 sequence (DNA): TGTGCCACTGGACCTTATCTATCAACCGGGGAGCTGTTTTTT. Amino acids: CATGPYLSTGELFF. V is TRBV24-1 and J is TRBJ2-2; D gene ambiguous. There are 14 residues in the CDR3. Trimming left V 10 bases short and J 5 bases short, with 16 bases between. Germline lookup yields CDR1 KGHDR and CDR2 SFDVKD.

In its sample, this clonotype was seen many times. The chain has TRBV11-2 and TRBJ2-5, with D uncertain. Looked up from germline, CDR1 is SGHAT and CDR2 is FQNNGV. The ends were cut back, 6 bases at V and 4 bases at J, with 6 bases in the middle. This CDR3 has 11 residues. This chain's CDR3 is CASRIRETQYF. The CDR3 bases are TGTGCCAGCAGAATACGAGAGACCCAGTACTTC.

V gene TRBV12-3 or TRBV12-4 combines with J gene TRBJ2-5; TRBD2 matches at 14 bases. This CDR3 spans 16 amino acids. The trim removed 6 bases at V and 0 bases at J, leaving 3 bases unmatched. The CDR3 spells CASSWGLAGDQETQYF. The CDR3 bases are TGTGCCAGCAGCTGGGGACTAGCGGGGGACCAAGAGACCCAGTACTTC.

There are a few counts of this clonotype. V and J are TRBV9 and TRBJ1-6; the D gene is possibly TRBD1 (5 bases). Trimming removed 0 bases from V and 0 bases from J, with 10 bases in between. The CDR3 loop spans 17 amino acids. The germline CDR1 and CDR2 sequences are SGDLS and YYNGEE. CDR3 DNA sequence: TGTGCCAGCAGCGTAGGCGACGACAGCTCCTATAATTCACCCCTCCACTTT. This sequence encodes CASSVGDDSSYNSPLHF.

This clonotype was recorded many times. This chain connects TRBV7-2 to TRBJ1-5; D might be TRBD1 (5 bases). V was trimmed by 2 bases and J by 1 base, leaving 12 bases between them. The CDR3 is 16 amino acids. Germline V lookup: CDR1 SGHTA, CDR2 FQGNSA. The CDR3 protein is CASSLSGATSNQPQHF. The CDR3 DNA reads as TGTGCCAGCAGCTTAAGTGGGGCCACAAGCAATCAGCCCCAGCATTTT.

Ten or more counts support this clonotype. This chain joins TRBV10-3 and TRBJ1-2; no reliable D call. CDR3 length: 13 residues. Deletions cut 7 bases from V and 7 bases from J, with 16 bases between. Germline V CDR1 and CDR2: ENHRY, SYGVKD. The CDR3 sequence is CAITADVKGGYTF. DNA of the CDR3: TGTGCCATCACCGCGGACGTCAAAGGTGGCTACACCTTC.

This clonotype was picked up many times. The chain uses TRBV28 and TRBJ1-6; D may be TRBD1 (6 bases). Trimming pared 6 bases from V and 1 base from J, leaving 16 bases between. The CDR3 extends over 17 amino acids. CDR1 is MDHEN, CDR2 SYDVKM, per germline. CDR3 loop: CASSSRGLRSYNSPLHF. The CDR3, as DNA: TGTGCCAGCAGCTCCAGGGGCCTGAGGTCCTATAATTCACCCCTCCACTTT.

V usage is TRBV20-1 and J usage is TRBJ1-6, with a possible D match to TRBD1 (6 bases). Germline CDR1 is DFQATT and CDR2 is SNEGSKA (reference sequence). The CDR3 is 13 amino acids. The V end lost 3 bases, the J end lost 7 bases, and 10 bases lay between the germline ends. The CDR3 spells CSARGHFNSPLHF. In DNA, the CDR3 is TGCAGTGCTAGGGGACATTTCAATTCACCCCTCCACTTT.

In this sample, this clonotype turned up a few times. The chain couples TRBV5-1 to TRBJ1-5, with D hard to call. In germline, CDR1 is SGHRS, CDR2 YFSETQ. V was shortened by 4 bases and J by 9 bases, with 17 bases between the two germline ends. The length of the CDR3 is 14 residues. The CDR3 sequence: CASSEDGLIRPQHF. CDR3 DNA sequence: TGCGCCAGCAGCGAGGACGGCCTAATACGGCCCCAGCATTTT.

This clonotype was counted at least ten times. The V call is TRBV12-3 or TRBV12-4, the J call TRBJ1-2; 7 bases fit TRBD1. The CDR3 runs to 15 residues. V shed 5 bases and J 3 bases; nucleotides not matched to a gene: 9. CDR3: CASSPRQGPDYGYTF. Written as DNA, the CDR3 is TGTGCCAGCAGTCCCAGACAGGGACCGGACTATGGCTACACCTTC.

The chain couples TRBV4-1 to TRBJ2-3; possible D gene TRBD2, 6 bases. The CDR3 length is 17 residues. V dropped 7 bases and J dropped 2 bases, with 22 bases sitting between them. Germline V gene data show CDR1 as MGHRA and CDR2 as YSYEKL. CDR3 bases: TGCGCCAGCACCCGAGAGGGGCTAGCGCAAGACACAGATACGCAGTATTTT. The encoded protein is CASTREGLAQDTDTQYF.

In this sample, this clonotype turned up many times. The genes are TRBV6-1 and TRBJ1-5; D is undetermined. V gave up 7 bases and J gave up 0 bases, with 13 bases separating them. Germline V gene data show CDR1 as MNHNS and CDR2 as SASEGT. This CDR3 has 15 amino acids. The CDR3 coding sequence is TGTGCCAGCAAAAAAGCGGGCAATAGCAATCAGCCCCAGCATTTT. Amino acid sequence: CASKKAGNSNQPQHF.

This clonotype has a handful of counts. The chain employs TRBV27 and TRBJ2-5, with 8 positions matching TRBD2. V was pared by 0 bases and J by 3 bases, with 12 bases of the junction left unmatched. Germline V gene sequence: CDR1 MNHEY, CDR2 SMNVEV (reference sequence). The CDR3 is made up of 18 amino acids. The CDR3 sequence: CASSLSSGTRYLEETQYF. CDR3 in DNA: TGTGCCAGCAGTTTATCTAGCGGGACCCGATATTTAGAAGAGACCCAGTACTTC.

This clonotype was counted at least ten times. V and J are TRBV5-4 and TRBJ2-1, with 10 bases lining up with TRBD2. This CDR3 comprises 13 residues. J lost 7 bases, V lost 8 bases, and 6 bases had no gene match. The germline V gene has CDR1 SGHNT and CDR2 YYREEE (reference sequence). Here the CDR3 reads CASGLAEPNEQFF. In DNA form, the CDR3 reads TGTGCCAGTGGACTAGCGGAACCGAATGAGCAGTTCTTC.

The table lists this clonotype with many counts. This chain connects TRBV5-1 to TRBJ1-3; 8 nucleotides match TRBD1. The V gene end was trimmed by 4 bases and the J gene end by 8 bases; junction bases not matched to a gene: 8. The CDR3 extends over 14 amino acids. In germline, CDR1 is SGHRS, CDR2 YFSETQ. As DNA, the CDR3 is TGCGCCAGCAGCCCGGACAGGGCTCGGGACACCATATATTTT. Amino acids: CASSPDRARDTIYF.

V and J are TRBV20-1 and TRBJ2-7; the D call may be TRBD1 or TRBD2 (6 bases each). This CDR3 is built from 14 residues. V gave up 6 bases and J gave up 5 bases, with 20 bases separating them. Germline-derived CDR1 and CDR2 are DFQATT and SNEGSKA (reference sequence). This chain's CDR3 is CSATRGGIGDEQYF. CDR3 sequence (DNA): TGCAGTGCCACCCGAGGGGGGATCGGCGACGAGCAGTACTTC.

The CDR3 loop reads CASSLGAGMDEQFF. CDR3 DNA: TGTGCCAGCAGCTTAGGAGCAGGGATGGATGAGCAGTTCTTC. The J gene is TRBJ2-1, the V gene TRBV7-9, with D maybe TRBD1 (5 bases). The V end lost 1 base, the J end lost 8 bases, and 12 bases lay between the germline ends. CDR3 length: 14 amino acids. Looked up from germline, CDR1 is SEHNR and CDR2 is FQNEAQ (reference sequence). The full variable domain, rest sourced from reference TRBV7-9 and TRBJ2-1, is DTGVSQNPRHKITKRGQNVTFRCDPISEHNRLYWYRQTLGQGPEFLTYFQNEAQLEKSRLLSDRFSAERPKGSFSTLEIQRTEQGDSAMYLCASSLGAGMDEQFFGPGTRLTVL.

This clonotype was counted ten times or more. V is TRBV9 and J is TRBJ2-3, with 7 bases identical to TRBD2. This CDR3 is 16 amino acids long. Looked up from germline, CDR1 is SGDLS and CDR2 is YYNGEE. V shed 0 bases and J 2 bases; nucleotides not matched to a gene: 6. CDR3 amino acids: CASSVGVGGITDTQYF. The CDR3 DNA reads TGTGCCAGCAGCGTAGGTGTGGGGGGGATCACAGATACGCAGTATTTT.